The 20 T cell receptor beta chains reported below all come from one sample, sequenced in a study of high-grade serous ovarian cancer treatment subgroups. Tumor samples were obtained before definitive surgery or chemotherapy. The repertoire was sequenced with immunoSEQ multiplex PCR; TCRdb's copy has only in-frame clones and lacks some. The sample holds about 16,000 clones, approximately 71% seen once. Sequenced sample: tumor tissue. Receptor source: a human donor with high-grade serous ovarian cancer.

The CDR3 is CASSSGTSLVTMQFF. CDR3 coding DNA: TGTGCCAGCAGCTCCGGGACTTCCCTAGTCACGATGCAGTTCTTC. The chain couples TRBV7-9 to TRBJ2-1; D perhaps matches TRBD2 (6 bases). The CDR3 is 15 residues long. Germline values: CDR1 SEHNR, CDR2 FQNEAQ (reference sequence). The V and J ends lost 4 bases and 12 bases respectively, with 22 bases between them. Supplemented by reference TRBV7-9 and TRBJ2-1, the full variable domain reads DTGVSQNPRHKITKRGQNVTFRCDPISEHNRLYWYRQTLGQGPEFLTYFQNEAQLEKSRLLSDRFSAERPKGSFSTLEIQRTEQGDSAMYLCASSSGTSLVTMQFFGPGTRLTVL.

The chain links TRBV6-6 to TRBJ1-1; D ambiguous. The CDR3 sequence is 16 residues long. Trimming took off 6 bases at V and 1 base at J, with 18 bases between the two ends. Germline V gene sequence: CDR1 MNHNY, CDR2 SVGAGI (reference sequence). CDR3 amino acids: CASSLASDFPNTEAFF. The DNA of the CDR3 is TGTGCCAGCAGCCTGGCCTCGGACTTCCCGAACACTGAAGCTTTCTTT.

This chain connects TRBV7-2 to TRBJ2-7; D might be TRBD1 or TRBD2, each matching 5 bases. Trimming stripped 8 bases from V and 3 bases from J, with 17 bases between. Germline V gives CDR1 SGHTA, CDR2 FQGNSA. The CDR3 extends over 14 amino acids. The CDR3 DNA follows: TGTGCCAGCCGCCTTGGGACCTCCCTCTACGAGCAGTACTTC. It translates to CASRLGTSLYEQYF.

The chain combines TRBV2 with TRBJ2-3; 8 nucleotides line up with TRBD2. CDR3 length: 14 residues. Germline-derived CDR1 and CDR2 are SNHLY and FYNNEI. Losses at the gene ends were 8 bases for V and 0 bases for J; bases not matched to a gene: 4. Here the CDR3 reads CASWRGDSTDTQYF. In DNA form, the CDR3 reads TGTGCCAGCTGGCGGGGGGATAGCACAGATACGCAGTATTTT.

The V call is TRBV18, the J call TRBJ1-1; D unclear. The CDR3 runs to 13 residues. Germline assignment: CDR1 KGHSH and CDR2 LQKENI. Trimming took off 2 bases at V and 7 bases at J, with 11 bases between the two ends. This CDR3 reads CASSPKPLVEAFF. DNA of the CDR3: TGTGCCAGCTCACCAAAACCACTCGTTGAAGCTTTCTTT.

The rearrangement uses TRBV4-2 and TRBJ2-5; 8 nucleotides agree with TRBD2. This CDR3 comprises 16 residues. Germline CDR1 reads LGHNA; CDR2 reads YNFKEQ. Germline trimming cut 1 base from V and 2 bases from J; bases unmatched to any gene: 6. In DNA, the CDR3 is TGTGCCAGCAGCCAAGTTGCGGGGGGTTTACAAGAGACCCAGTACTTC. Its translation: CASSQVAGGLQETQYF.

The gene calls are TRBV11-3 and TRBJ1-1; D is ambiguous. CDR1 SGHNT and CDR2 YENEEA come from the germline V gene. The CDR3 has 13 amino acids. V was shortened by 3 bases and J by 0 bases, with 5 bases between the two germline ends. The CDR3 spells CASSFSLNTEAFF. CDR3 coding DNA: TGTGCCAGCAGCTTCAGTTTGAACACTGAAGCTTTCTTT. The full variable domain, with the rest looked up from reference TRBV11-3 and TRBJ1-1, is EAGVVQSPRYKIIEKKQPVAFWCNPISGHNTLYWYLQNLGQGPELLIRYENEEAVDDSQLPKDRFSAERLKGVDSTLKIQPAELGDSAVYLCASSFSLNTEAFFGQGTRLTVV.

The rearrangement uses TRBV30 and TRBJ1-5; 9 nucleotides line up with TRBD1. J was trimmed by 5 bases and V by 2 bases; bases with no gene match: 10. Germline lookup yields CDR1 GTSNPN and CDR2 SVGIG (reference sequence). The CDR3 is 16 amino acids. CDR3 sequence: CAWSPHPGTGYQPQHF. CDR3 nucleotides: TGTGCCTGGAGTCCTCATCCCGGGACAGGGTATCAGCCCCAGCATTTT. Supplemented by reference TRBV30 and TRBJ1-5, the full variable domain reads SQTIHQWPATLVQPVGSPLSLECTVEGTSNPNLYWYRQAAGRGLQLLFYSVGIGQISSEVPQNLSASRPQDRQFILSSKKLLLSDSGFYLCAWSPHPGTGYQPQHFGDGTRLSIL.

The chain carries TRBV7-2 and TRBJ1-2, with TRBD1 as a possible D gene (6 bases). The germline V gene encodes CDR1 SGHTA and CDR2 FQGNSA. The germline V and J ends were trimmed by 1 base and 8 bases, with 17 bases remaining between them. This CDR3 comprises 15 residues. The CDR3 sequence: CASSLELGQRRGYTF. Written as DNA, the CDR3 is TGTGCCAGCAGCTTAGAATTGGGACAACGAAGGGGCTACACCTTC.

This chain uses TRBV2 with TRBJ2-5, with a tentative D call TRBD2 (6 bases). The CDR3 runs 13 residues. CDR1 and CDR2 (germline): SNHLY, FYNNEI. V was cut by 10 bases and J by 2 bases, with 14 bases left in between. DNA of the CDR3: TGTGCCACTAAGAGGGACTTACAAGAGACCCAGTACTTC. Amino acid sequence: CATKRDLQETQYF.

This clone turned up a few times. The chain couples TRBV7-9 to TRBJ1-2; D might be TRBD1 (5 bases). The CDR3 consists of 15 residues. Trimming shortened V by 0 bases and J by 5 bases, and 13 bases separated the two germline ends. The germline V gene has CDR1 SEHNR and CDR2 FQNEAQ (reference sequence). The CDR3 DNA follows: TGTGCCAGCAGCTTAGCCTTCGGGTCAGGGTATGGCTACACCTTC. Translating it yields CASSLAFGSGYGYTF.

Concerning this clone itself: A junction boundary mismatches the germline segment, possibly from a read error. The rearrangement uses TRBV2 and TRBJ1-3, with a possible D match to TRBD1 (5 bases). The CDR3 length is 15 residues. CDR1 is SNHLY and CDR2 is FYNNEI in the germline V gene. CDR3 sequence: CASSEGALEGNTIYF. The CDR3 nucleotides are TGTGCCAGCAGCGAAGGGGCTCTGGAAGGAAACACCATATATTTT. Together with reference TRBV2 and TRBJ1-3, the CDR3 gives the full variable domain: EPEVTQTPSHQVTQMGQEVILRCVPISNHLYFYWYRQILGQKVEFLVSFYNNEISEKSEIFDDQFSVERPDGSNFTLKIRSTKLEDSAMYFCASSEGALEGNTIYFGEGSWLTVV.

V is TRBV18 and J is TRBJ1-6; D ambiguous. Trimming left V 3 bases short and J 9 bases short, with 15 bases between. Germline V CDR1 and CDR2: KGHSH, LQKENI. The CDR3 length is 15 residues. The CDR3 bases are TGTGCCAGCTCACCGCGGGAGTCAGTGGGTTCACCCCTCCACTTT. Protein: CASSPRESVGSPLHF.

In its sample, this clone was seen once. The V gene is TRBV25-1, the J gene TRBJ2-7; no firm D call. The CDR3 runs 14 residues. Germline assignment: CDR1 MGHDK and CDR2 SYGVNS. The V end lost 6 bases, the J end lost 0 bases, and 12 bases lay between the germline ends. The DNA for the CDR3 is TGTGCCAGCAGCCGGGCCGGCCCCTCCTACGAGCAGTACTTC. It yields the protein CASSRAGPSYEQYF.

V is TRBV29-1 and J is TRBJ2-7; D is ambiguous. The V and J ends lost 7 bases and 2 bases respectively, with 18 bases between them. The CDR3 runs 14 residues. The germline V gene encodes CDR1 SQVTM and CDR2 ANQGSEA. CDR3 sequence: CSASPGQEPYEQYF. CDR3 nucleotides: TGCAGCGCCTCACCGGGCCAAGAGCCCTACGAGCAGTACTTC.

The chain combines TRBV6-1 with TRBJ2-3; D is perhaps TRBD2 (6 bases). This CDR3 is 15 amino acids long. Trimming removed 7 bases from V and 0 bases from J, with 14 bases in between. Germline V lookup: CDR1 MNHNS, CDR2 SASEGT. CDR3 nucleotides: TGTGCCAGCACTAGGGACTCCGCCAGCACAGATACGCAGTATTTT. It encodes CASTRDSASTDTQYF.

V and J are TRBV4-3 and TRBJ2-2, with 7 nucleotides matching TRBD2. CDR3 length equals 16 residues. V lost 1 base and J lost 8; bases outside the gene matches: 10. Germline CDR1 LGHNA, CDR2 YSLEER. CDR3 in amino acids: CASSQAGGLAIGELFF. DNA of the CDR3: TGCGCCAGCAGCCAAGCGGGAGGTCTAGCGATAGGGGAGCTGTTTTTT.

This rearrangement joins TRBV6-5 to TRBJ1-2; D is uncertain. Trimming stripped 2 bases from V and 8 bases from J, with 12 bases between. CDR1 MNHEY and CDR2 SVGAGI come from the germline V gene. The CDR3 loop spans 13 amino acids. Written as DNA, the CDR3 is TGTGCCAGCAGTTACGGGGTGATCGGGGGCTACACCTTC. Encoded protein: CASSYGVIGGYTF.

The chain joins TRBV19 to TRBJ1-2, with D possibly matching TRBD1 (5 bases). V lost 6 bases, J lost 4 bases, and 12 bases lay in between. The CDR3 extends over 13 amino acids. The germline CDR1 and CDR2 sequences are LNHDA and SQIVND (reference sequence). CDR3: CASSPRVPYGYTF. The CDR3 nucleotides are TGTGCCAGTAGCCCCAGGGTCCCCTATGGCTACACCTTC.

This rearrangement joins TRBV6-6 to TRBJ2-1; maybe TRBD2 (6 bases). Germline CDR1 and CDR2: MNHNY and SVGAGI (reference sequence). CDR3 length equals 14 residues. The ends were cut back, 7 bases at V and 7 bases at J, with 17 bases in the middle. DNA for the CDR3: TGTGCCAGCACCTATAGTTTGCTAGCGAATGAGCAGTTCTTC. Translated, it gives CASTYSLLANEQFF.